These T cell receptor beta chains were read from a single sample in a study of OX40 agonist ivuxolimab in advanced cancers. TCRdb keeps only in-frame clones here, not all; method: immunoSEQ multiplex PCR. This table has approximately 91,000 clones, over 75% appearing once. The sequenced sample was CD4+ or CD8+ T cells sorted from blood, obtained in a trial of the OX40 agonist ivuxolimab. The receptors derive from an adult with an advanced solid tumor such as melanoma, head and neck, liver or kidney cancer. Both conserved end residues are trimmed from each CDR3. Each record gives: V gene, D gene, CDR3 protein. A D gene is named only where the DNA matches it firmly.

TRBV19 TRBD1 ASSPHRGRGSLNNSPLH
TRBV6-1 TRBD1 ASSVDREVVYEQY
TRBV6-6 NA ASSYSAGTGETQY
TRBV29-1 TRBD2 SVLAGGAGELF
TRBV9 NA ASSGGASYNEQF
TRBV6-5 NA ASKRGTRGNTIY
TRBV11-3 NA ASSAGQIYEQY
TRBV5-4 TRBD2 ASSLAVASGGEEQY
TRBV5-4 TRBD2 ASSLASGVGQETQY
TRBV19 TRBD2 ASSSLGTSGGRAGTQY
TRBV5-6 NA ASSFVGLGQNTEAF
TRBV27 NA ASSSTESYEQY
TRBV6-4 NA ASSGGSTDTQY
TRBV7-9 TRBD1 ASSLNRPGTGSGNTIY
TRBV6-6 TRBD1 ASSPDRGQPQH
TRBV5-1 TRBD1 ASSPRGSNQPQH
TRBV5-8 TRBD1 ASTNPGQESTDTQY
TRBV6-5 NA AIAGPTSSEQY
TRBV2 TRBD1 ASSEEGARGYT
TRBV6-5 NA AARQGDARVTEAF
TRBV5-6 TRBD1 ASSLRLTGRDEQF
TRBV15 NA ATSRPGYGYT
TRBV5-1 TRBD1 ASSLGQGPRNYGYT
TRBV6-1 TRBD2 ASRGTSGYNEQF
TRBV4-2 NA ASSQEFRALNTEAF
TRBV4-3 NA ASSPGTSLQETQY